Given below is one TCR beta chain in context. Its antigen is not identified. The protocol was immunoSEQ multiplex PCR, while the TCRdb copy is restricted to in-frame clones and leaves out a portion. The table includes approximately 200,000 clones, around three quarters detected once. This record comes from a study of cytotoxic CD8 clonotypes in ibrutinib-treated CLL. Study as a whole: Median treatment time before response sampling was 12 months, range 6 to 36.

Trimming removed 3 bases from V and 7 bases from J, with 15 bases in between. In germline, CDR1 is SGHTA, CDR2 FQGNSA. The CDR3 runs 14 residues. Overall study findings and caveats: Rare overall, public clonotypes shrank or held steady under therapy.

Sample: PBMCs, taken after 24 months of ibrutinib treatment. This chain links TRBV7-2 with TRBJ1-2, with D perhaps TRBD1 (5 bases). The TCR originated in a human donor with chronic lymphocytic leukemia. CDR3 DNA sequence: TGTGCCAGCAGCTTGAGGGGAAACCGGACTGGCTACACCTTC. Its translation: CASSLRGNRTGYTF.